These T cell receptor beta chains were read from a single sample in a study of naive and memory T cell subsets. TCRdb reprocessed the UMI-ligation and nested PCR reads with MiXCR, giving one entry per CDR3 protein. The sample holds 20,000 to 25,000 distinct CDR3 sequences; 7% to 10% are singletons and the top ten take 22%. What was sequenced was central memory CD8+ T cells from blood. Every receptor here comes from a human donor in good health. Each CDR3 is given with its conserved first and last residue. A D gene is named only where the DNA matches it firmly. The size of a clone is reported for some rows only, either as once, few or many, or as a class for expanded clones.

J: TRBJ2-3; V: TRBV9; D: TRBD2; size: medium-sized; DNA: TGTGCCAGCAGCTACGGGGGGACGCGCACAGATACGCAGTATTTT; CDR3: CASSYGGTRTDTQYF
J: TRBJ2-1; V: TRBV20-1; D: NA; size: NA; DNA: TGCAGTGCTAGAGGGCTGACTCCTAATGAGCAGTTCTTC; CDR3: CSARGLTPNEQFF
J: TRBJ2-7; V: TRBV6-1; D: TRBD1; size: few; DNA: TGTGCCAGCAGTGGAGAGACAGGGGAGGCCTACGAGCAGTACTTC; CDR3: CASSGETGEAYEQYF
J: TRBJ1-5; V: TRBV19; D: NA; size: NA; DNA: TGTGCCAGTAGTTGGACAGTTTATAGCAATCAGCCCCAGCATTTT; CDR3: CASSWTVYSNQPQHF
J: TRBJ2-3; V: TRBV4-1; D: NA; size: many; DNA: TGCGCCAGCAGCCGAGCCTGGAGTTTTGCAGATACGCAGTATTTT; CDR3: CASSRAWSFADTQYF
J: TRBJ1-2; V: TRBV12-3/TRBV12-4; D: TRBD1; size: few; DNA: TGTGCCAGCAGTTACTCAGGGGGCGCCAGGGGCTACACCTTC; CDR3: CASSYSGGARGYTF
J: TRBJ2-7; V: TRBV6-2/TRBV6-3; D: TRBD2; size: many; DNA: TGTGCCAGCACCGAGCCCCGAGCGGGAGGAACCTACGAGCAGTACTTC; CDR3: CASTEPRAGGTYEQYF
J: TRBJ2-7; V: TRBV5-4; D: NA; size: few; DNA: TGTGCCAGCAGCTTGGAGGACAGTTCCTACGAGCAGTACTTC; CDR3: CASSLEDSSYEQYF
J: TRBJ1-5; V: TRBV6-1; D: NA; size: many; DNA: TGTGCCAGCAGTGAAGCGCTTGAAGGGGCTCAGCCCCAGCATTTT; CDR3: CASSEALEGAQPQHF
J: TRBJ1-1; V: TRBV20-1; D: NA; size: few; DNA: TGCAGTGCTAGAGATCTGAGGGATGGAATGAACACTGAAGCTTTCTTT; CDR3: CSARDLRDGMNTEAFF
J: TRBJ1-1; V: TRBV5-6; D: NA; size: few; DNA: TGTGCCAGCAGCTTGGACGGACCGTACACTGAAGCTTTCTTT; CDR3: CASSLDGPYTEAFF
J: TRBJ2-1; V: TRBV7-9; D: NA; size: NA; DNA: TGTGCCAGCAGCTCCAACCCCGGGACTCCCTCCTACAATGAGCAGTTCTTC; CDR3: CASSSNPGTPSYNEQFF
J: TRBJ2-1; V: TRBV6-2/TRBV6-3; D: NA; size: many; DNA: TGTGCCAGCAGTTACTCGGGACCCTACAATGAGCAGTTCTTC; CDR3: CASSYSGPYNEQFF
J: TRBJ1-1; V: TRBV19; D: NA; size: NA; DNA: TGTGCCACGCGCGAGACACCGAACACTGAAGCTTTCTTT; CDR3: CATRETPNTEAFF
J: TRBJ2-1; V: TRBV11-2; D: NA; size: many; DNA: TGTGCCAGCAAGCTTACTTACAATGAGCAGTTCTTC; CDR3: CASKLTYNEQFF